The 4 T cell receptor beta chains presented below share a single source sample, sequenced in a study of cytomegalovirus exposure and HLA in healthy donors. Both 60 Vbeta primers and 13 Jbeta primers went into the PCR. The data were produced by immunoSEQ multiplex PCR, yet TCRdb's version contains in-frame clones alone and is incomplete. Here the sample spans about 180,000 clones, around 80% being singletons. Input material: PBMCs. These TCRs come from a young man in good health and CMV-seronegative.

J is TRBJ2-5 and V is TRBV30, with 7 nucleotides matching TRBD1. With the DNA end fitting TRBJ2-7 better, the J assignment may be wrong. Per the germline V gene, CDR1 is GTSNPN and CDR2 is SVGIG (reference sequence). The CDR3 runs to 12 residues. This chain's CDR3 is CAWRQGPYEQYF. The CDR3 coding sequence is TGTGCCTGGAGACAGGGGCCCTACGAGCAGTACTTC.

J is TRBJ2-2 and V is TRBV9; TRBD2 aligns across 10 bases. CDR3 length: 16 amino acids. V was clipped by 4 bases and J by 1 base; unmatched bases: 4. The germline gives CDR1 SGDLS, CDR2 YYNGEE. As DNA, the CDR3 is TGTGCCAGCAGCCCTCGGACTAGCGGGAACACCGGGGAGCTGTTTTTT. Its protein product is CASSPRTSGNTGELFF. The full variable domain, its missing parts supplied by reference TRBV9 and TRBJ2-2, is DSGVTQTPKHLITATGQRVTLRCSPRSGDLSVYWYQQSLDQGLQFLIQYYNGEERAKGNILERFSAQQFPDLHSELNLSSLELGDSALYFCASSPRTSGNTGELFFGEGSRLTVL.

The chain employs TRBV30 and TRBJ1-2, with TRBD1 matching 9 bases. Germline lookup yields CDR1 GTSNPN and CDR2 SVGIG (reference sequence). Losses at the gene ends were 5 bases for V and 4 bases for J; bases not matched to a gene: 2. The CDR3 contains 12 residues. CDR3 region: CAWGDRVYGYTF. The DNA for the CDR3 is TGTGCCTGGGGGGACAGGGTCTATGGCTACACCTTC.

The chain joins TRBV29-1 to TRBJ1-2, with 11 bases identical to TRBD1. The CDR3 has 12 amino acids. Germline assignment: CDR1 SQVTM and CDR2 ANQGSEA. Trimming removed 7 bases from V and 6 bases from J; junction bases left unmatched: 4. CDR3 region: CSAGDRGDGYTF. The CDR3 region has the DNA TGCAGCGCCGGGGACAGGGGGGATGGCTACACCTTC.